The 16 T cell receptor beta chains listed next were all sequenced from one sample in a study of CD8+ T cells in alopecia areata. Investigators isolated RNA and reverse transcribed it into cDNA to act as the sequencing template. TCRdb's copy holds only in-frame clones and misses some; the assay was immunoSEQ multiplex PCR. The sample records some 150,000 clones, around three fifths being singletons. The specimen was CD4+ T cells sorted from blood, collected at week 0. The receptors come from a human donor with alopecia areata.

This clone showed up just once. This sequence joins TRBV7-9 and TRBJ2-5, with D possibly matching TRBD1 (5 bases). CDR1 is SEHNR, CDR2 FQNEAQ, per germline (reference sequence). The germline V and J ends were trimmed by 5 bases and 5 bases, with 15 bases remaining between them. The CDR3 has 14 residues. The CDR3 DNA sequence: TGTGCCAGCAGCGACGGTGGGGCCGGGGAGACCCAGTACTTC. Protein: CASSDGGAGETQYF.

The rearrangement joins TRBV18 to TRBJ1-5, with 7 positions matching TRBD1. This CDR3 region has 15 residues. Germline CDR1 KGHSH, CDR2 LQKENI. With 3 bases clipped from V and 6 bases from J, the junction kept 8 bases outside the gene matches. The CDR3 region is CASSPEQGLVQPQHF. The CDR3 DNA sequence: TGTGCCAGCTCACCCGAACAGGGGTTAGTTCAGCCCCAGCATTTT.

This clone was recorded a few times. V gene TRBV5-1 combines with J gene TRBJ2-5; 12 bases match TRBD2. The length of the CDR3 is 14 residues. After removal of 4 bases from V and 4 bases from J, the junction contained 2 bases not matched to a gene. CDR1 and CDR2 (germline): SGHRS, YFSETQ. The CDR3, as DNA: TGCGCCAGCAGCCCGGGACTAGCGGGAGAGACCCAGTACTTC. Its translation: CASSPGLAGETQYF.

To note about this clone: This CDR3 is also generated by other DNA sequences in the sample. The chain recombines TRBV5-1 with TRBJ1-1, with TRBD1 matching 7 bases. Germline CDR1 and CDR2: SGHRS and YFSETQ. This CDR3 has 14 residues. After removal of 4 bases from V and 1 base from J, the junction contained 4 bases not matched to a gene. DNA of the CDR3: TGCGCCAGCAGCCCCGGGACAGCGAACACTGAAGCTTTCTTT. Its protein product is CASSPGTANTEAFF.

The rearrangement uses TRBV29-1 and TRBJ2-7, with TRBD1 matching 7 bases. The CDR3 has 12 amino acids. The V and J ends lost 7 bases and 3 bases, in that order; junction bases with no gene match: 6. Germline V lookup: CDR1 SQVTM, CDR2 ANQGSEA. CDR3 bases: TGCAGCGCGACCGGGACAGACTACGAGCAGTACTTC. Encoded protein: CSATGTDYEQYF.

This clone has more than one count but fewer than ten. The chain combines TRBV4-2 with TRBJ2-7; D gene uncertain. Germline V CDR1 and CDR2: LGHNA, YNFKEQ. The CDR3 has 12 amino acids. V shed 0 bases and J shed 8 bases, with 8 bases lying between them. CDR3 coding DNA: TGTGCCAGCAGCCAAGATTTAACCCAGCAGTACTTC. It is translated as CASSQDLTQQYF.

This chain connects TRBV5-4 to TRBJ2-1; TRBD1 matches at 7 bases. The CDR3 length is 15 residues. V lost 4 bases to trimming and J lost 3 bases; unmatched junction nucleotides: 7. Per germline, CDR1 SGHNT and CDR2 YYREEE (reference sequence). In DNA form, the CDR3 reads TGTGCCAGCAGCCCTGGACAGGCGAACTACAATGAGCAGTTCTTC. Translating gives CASSPGQANYNEQFF.

The rearrangement joins TRBV7-2 to TRBJ1-2, with D uncertain. The CDR3 extends over 14 amino acids. Trimming left V 5 bases short and J 6 bases short, with 16 bases between. The germline V gene has CDR1 SGHTA and CDR2 FQGNSA. The CDR3 DNA reads as TGTGCCAGCAGCGTGGGTGTCAGTGGGAATGGCTACACCTTC. This translates into CASSVGVSGNGYTF.

This clone was observed once. This chain connects TRBV7-2 to TRBJ2-6; D is ambiguous. V lost 5 bases and J lost 1, with 3 bases in between. Germline assignment: CDR1 SGHTA and CDR2 FQGNSA. The CDR3 extends over 13 amino acids. The CDR3 protein is CASSRSGANVLTF. The CDR3 region has the DNA TGTGCCAGCAGCAGGTCTGGGGCCAACGTCCTGACTTTC.

The chain is built from TRBV6-5 and TRBJ2-1, with D unclear. Trimming shortened V by 1 base and J by 6 bases, and 1 base separated the two germline ends. The CDR3 extends over 11 amino acids. The germline V gene encodes CDR1 MNHEY and CDR2 SVGAGI. The CDR3 is CASSYFNEQFF. DNA for the CDR3: TGTGCCAGCAGTTACTTCAATGAGCAGTTCTTC.

The count of this clone is one. The V call is TRBV18, the J call TRBJ2-3; a possible D gene is TRBD2 (6 bases). The germline gives CDR1 KGHSH, CDR2 LQKENI. Trimming shortened V by 6 bases and J by 8 bases, and 15 bases separated the two germline ends. The CDR3 sequence is 13 residues long. The CDR3 reads CASSPTSDGTQYF. Written as DNA, the CDR3 is TGTGCCAGCTCCCCGACTAGTGACGGTACGCAGTATTTT. Full variable domain (remainder filled in from reference TRBV18 and TRBJ2-3): NAGVMQNPRHLVRRRGQEARLRCSPMKGHSHVYWYRQLPEEGLKFMVYLQKENIIDESGMPKERFSAEFPKEGPSILRIQQVVRGDSAAYFCASSPTSDGTQYFGPGTRLTVL.

The chain recombines TRBV29-1 with TRBJ1-1; D not resolved. The CDR3 has 13 residues. Germline CDR1 reads SQVTM; CDR2 reads ANQGSEA. V lost 6 bases to trimming and J lost 4 bases, with 15 bases between them. CDR3 protein: CSVSSILATEAFF. DNA of the CDR3: TGCAGCGTCTCGAGCATATTGGCCACTGAAGCTTTCTTT.

This clone was seen a handful of times. The CDR3 sequence: CASSPDRAVDTQYF. The CDR3 DNA reads as TGTGCCAGCAGCCCGGACAGGGCCGTGGATACGCAGTATTTT. V is TRBV7-2 and J is TRBJ2-3; 8 bases fit TRBD1. The CDR3 extends over 14 amino acids. The germline V gene has CDR1 SGHTA and CDR2 FQGNSA. Germline trimming cut 5 bases from V and 6 bases from J; bases unmatched to any gene: 7.

The chain links TRBV6-5 to TRBJ2-5; 8 nucleotides align to TRBD1. Germline-derived CDR1 and CDR2 are MNHEY and SVGAGI. The CDR3 is 13 amino acids. The junction had 10 bases not matched to a gene; V was cut back by 11 bases and J by 5 bases. CDR3 sequence (DNA): TGTGCCGCTGCCCCAGGGGGCTCGGAGACCCAGTACTTC. Translation: CAAAPGGSETQYF.

There are a few counts of this clone. The chain has TRBV6-5 and TRBJ2-7; 7 nucleotides line up with TRBD2. CDR1 and CDR2 from the germline V gene are MNHEY and SVGAGI. J was trimmed by 2 bases and V by 5 bases; bases with no gene match: 6. This CDR3 region has 14 residues. The chain's CDR3 is CASSRDYRTYEQYF. CDR3 coding DNA: TGTGCCAGCAGTCGGGACTACAGAACCTACGAGCAGTACTTC.

The chain carries TRBV10-3 and TRBJ1-1; D is undetermined. The V gene's germline CDR1 is ENHRY and CDR2 SYGVKD. This CDR3 spans 13 amino acids. Trimming pared 6 bases from V and 3 bases from J, leaving 11 bases between. CDR3 DNA: TGTGCCATCAGCAAGAGGGTGGACACTGAAGCTTTCTTT. It translates to CAISKRVDTEAFF.